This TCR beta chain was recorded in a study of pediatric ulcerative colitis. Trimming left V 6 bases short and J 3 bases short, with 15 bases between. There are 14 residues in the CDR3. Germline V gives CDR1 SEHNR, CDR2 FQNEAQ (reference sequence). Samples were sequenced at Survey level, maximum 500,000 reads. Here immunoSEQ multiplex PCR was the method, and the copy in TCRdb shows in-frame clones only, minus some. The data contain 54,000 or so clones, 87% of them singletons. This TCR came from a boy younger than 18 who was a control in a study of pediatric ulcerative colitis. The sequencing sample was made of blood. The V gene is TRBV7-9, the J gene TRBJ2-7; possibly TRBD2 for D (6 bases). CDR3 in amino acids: CASSFYGTFYEQYF. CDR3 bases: TGTGCCAGCAGTTTTTATGGGACTTTCTACGAGCAGTACTTC.